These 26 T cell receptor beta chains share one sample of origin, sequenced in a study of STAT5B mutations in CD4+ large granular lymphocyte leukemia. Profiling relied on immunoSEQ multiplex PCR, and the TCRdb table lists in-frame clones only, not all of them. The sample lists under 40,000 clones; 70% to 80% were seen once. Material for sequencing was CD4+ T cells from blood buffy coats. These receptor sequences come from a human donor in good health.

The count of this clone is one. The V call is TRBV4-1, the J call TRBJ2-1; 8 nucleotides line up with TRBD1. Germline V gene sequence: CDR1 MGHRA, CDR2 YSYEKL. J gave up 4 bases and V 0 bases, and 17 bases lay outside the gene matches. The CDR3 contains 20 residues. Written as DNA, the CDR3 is TGCGCCAGCAGCCAAGATGAAGGAGGACAGGGTTTTTATCGTTACAATGAGCAGTTCTTC. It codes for CASSQDEGGQGFYRYNEQFF.

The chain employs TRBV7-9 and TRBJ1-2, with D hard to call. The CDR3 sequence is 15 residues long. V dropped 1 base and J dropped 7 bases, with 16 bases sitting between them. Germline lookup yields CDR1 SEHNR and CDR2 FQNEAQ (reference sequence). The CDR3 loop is CASSLERLTIGGYTF. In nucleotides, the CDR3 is TGTGCCAGCAGCTTAGAAAGGTTGACAATTGGTGGCTACACCTTC.

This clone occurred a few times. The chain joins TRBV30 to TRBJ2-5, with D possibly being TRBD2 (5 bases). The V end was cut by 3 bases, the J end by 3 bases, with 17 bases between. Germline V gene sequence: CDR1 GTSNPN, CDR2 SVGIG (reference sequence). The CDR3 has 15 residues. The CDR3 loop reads CAWRSPLAGEETQYF. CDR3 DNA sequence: TGTGCCTGGAGGTCCCCACTGGCGGGCGAAGAGACCCAGTACTTC.

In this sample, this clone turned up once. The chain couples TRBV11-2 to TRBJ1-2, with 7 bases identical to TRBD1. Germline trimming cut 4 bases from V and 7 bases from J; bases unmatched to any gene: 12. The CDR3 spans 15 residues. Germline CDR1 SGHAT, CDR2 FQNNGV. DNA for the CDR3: TGTGCCAGCAGCTCTTCCACACAGGGGCACTTTGGCTACACCTTC. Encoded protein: CASSSSTQGHFGYTF.

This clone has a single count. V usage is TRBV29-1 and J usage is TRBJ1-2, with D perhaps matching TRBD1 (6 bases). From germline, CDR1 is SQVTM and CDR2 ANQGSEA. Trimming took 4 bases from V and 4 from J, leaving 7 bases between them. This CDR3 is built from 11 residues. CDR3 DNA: TGCAGCGTTGTACAGGGCTATGGCTACACCTTC. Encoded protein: CSVVQGYGYTF.

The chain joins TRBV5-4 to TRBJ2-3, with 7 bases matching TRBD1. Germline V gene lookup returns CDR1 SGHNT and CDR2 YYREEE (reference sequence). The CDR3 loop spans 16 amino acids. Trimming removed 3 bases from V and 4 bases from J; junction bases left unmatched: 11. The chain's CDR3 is CASSSGRGRAPDTQYF. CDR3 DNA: TGTGCCAGCAGCTCAGGAAGGGGGCGCGCCCCAGATACGCAGTATTTT.

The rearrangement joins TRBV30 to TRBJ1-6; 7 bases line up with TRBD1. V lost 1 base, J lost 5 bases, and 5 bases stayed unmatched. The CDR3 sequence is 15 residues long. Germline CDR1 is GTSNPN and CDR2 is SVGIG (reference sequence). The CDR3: CAWSDGTAHNSPLHF. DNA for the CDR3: TGTGCCTGGAGTGACGGGACAGCGCATAATTCACCCCTCCACTTT.

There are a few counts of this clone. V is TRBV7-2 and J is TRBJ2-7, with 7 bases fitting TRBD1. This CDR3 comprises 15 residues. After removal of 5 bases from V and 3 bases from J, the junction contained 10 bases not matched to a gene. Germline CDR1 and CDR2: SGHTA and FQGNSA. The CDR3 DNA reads TGTGCCAGCAGCCCTAAGACAGGGCACGGCTACGAGCAGTACTTC. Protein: CASSPKTGHGYEQYF.

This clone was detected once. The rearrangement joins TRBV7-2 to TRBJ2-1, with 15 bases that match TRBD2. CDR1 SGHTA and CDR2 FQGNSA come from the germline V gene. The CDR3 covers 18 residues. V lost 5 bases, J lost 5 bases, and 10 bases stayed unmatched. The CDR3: CASSPAGLAGGINNEQFF. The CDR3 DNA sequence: TGTGCCAGCAGCCCTGCAGGACTAGCGGGGGGGATAAACAATGAGCAGTTCTTC.

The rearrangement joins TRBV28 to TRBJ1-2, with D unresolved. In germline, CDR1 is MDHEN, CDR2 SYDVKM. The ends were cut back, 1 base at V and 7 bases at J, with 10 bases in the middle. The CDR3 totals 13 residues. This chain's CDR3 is CASSLSSQGGYTF. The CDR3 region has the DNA TGTGCCAGCAGTTTATCCTCTCAAGGTGGCTACACCTTC.

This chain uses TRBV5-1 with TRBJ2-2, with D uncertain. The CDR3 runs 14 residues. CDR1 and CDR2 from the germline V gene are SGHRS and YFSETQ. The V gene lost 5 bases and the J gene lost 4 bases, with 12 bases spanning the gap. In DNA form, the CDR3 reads TGCGCCAGCAGACCTGACCCGAGCACCGGGGAGCTGTTTTTT. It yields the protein CASRPDPSTGELFF. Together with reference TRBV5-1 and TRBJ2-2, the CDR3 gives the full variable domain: KAGVTQTPRYLIKTRGQQVTLSCSPISGHRSVSWYQQTPGQGLQFLFEYFSETQRNKGNFPGRFSGRQFSNSRSEMNVSTLELGDSALYLCASRPDPSTGELFFGEGSRLTVL.

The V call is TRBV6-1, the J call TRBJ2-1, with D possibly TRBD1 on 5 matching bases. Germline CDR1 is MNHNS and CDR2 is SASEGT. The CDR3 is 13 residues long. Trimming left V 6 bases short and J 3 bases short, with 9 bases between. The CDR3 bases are TGTGCCAGCAGGATAGACAGCTACAATGAGCAGTTCTTC. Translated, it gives CASRIDSYNEQFF.

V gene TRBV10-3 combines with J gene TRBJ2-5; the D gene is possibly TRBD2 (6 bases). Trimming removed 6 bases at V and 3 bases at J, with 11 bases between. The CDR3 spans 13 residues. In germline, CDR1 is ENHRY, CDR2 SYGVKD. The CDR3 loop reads CAIRRGGEETQYF. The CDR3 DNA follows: TGTGCCATCAGGCGTGGAGGGGAAGAGACCCAGTACTTC.

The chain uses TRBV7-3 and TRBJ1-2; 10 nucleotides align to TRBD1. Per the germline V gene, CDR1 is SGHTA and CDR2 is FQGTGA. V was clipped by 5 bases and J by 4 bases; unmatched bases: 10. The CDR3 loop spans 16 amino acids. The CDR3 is CASSPRPGQGTYGYTF. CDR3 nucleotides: TGTGCCAGCAGCCCCCGACCGGGACAGGGGACCTATGGCTACACCTTC. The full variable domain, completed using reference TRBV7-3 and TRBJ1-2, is GAGVSQTPSNKVTEKGKYVELRCDPISGHTALYWYRQSLGQGPEFLIYFQGTGAADDSGLPNDRFFAVRPEGSVSTLKIQRTERGDSAVYLCASSPRPGQGTYGYTFGSGTRLTVV.

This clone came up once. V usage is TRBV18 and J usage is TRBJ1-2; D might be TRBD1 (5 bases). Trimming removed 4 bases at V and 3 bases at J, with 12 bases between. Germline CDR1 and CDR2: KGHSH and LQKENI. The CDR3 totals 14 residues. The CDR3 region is CASSRGGADYGYTF. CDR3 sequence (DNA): TGTGCCAGCTCACGCGGCGGGGCGGACTATGGCTACACCTTC.

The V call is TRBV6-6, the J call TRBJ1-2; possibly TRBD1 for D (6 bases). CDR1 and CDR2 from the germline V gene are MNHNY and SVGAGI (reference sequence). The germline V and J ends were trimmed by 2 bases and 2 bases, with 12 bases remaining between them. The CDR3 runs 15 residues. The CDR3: CASSYRKTGNYGYTF. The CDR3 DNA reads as TGTGCCAGCAGTTACAGAAAGACAGGCAACTATGGCTACACCTTC.

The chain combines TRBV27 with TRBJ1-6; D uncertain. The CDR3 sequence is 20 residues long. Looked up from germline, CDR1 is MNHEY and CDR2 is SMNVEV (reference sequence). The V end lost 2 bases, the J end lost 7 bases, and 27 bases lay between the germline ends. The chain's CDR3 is CASSLGYDLAAEKTNSPLHF. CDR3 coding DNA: TGTGCCAGCAGTTTAGGGTATGATCTGGCGGCTGAAAAAACAAATTCACCCCTCCACTTT.

CDR3 in amino acids: CASSRPSTGAKTQYF. The CDR3 nucleotides are TGTGCCAGCAGCCGGCCCTCGACAGGGGCCAAGACCCAGTACTTC. The chain uses TRBV6-5 and TRBJ2-5; 8 bases agree with TRBD1. There are 15 residues in the CDR3. Trimming cost V 6 bases and J 6 bases; bases outside gene matches: 12. Germline-derived CDR1 and CDR2 are MNHEY and SVGAGI.

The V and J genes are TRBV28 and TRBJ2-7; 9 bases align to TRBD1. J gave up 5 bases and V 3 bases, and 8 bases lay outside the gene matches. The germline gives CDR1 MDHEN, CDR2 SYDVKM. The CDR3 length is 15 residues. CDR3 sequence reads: CASSLSGQGRDEQYF. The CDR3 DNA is TGTGCCAGCAGTTTGTCGGGACAGGGACGGGACGAGCAGTACTTC.

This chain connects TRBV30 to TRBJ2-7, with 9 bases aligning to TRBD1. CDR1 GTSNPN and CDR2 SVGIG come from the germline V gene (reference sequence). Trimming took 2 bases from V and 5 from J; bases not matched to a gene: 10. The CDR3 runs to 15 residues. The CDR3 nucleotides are TGTGCCTGGAGTACATGGGGGACAGGGAGAAACGAGCAGTACTTC. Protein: CAWSTWGTGRNEQYF.

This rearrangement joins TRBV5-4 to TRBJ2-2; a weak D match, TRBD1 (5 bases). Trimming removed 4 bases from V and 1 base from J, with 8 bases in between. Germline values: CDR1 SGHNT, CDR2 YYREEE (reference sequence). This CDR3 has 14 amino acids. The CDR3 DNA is TGTGCCAGCAGCCAAGGACAGAACACCGGGGAGCTGTTTTTT. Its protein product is CASSQGQNTGELFF.

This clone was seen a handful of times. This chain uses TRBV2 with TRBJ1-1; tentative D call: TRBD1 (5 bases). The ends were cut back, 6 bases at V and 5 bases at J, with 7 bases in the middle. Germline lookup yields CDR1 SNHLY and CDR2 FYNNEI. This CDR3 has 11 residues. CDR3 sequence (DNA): TGTGCCAGCAGCGAGGGGACTGAAGCTTTCTTT. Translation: CASSEGTEAFF.

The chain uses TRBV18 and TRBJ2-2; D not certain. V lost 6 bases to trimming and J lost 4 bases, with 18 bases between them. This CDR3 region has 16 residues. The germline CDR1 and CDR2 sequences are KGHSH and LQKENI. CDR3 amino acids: CASSHRPQPPTGELFF. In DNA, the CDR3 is TGTGCCAGCTCCCACCGTCCCCAGCCGCCCACCGGGGAGCTGTTTTTT.

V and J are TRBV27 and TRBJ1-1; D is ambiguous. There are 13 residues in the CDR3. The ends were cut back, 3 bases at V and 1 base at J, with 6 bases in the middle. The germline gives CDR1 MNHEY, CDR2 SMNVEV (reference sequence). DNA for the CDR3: TGTGCCAGCAGTTTCCGTGAGAACACTGAAGCTTTCTTT. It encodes CASSFRENTEAFF.

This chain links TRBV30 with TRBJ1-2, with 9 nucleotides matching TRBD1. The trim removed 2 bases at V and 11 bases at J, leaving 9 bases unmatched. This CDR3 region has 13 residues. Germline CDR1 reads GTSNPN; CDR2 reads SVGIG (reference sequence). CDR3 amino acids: CAWSLGQGKVYTF. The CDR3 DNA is TGTGCCTGGAGTCTGGGACAGGGAAAGGTTTACACCTTC.

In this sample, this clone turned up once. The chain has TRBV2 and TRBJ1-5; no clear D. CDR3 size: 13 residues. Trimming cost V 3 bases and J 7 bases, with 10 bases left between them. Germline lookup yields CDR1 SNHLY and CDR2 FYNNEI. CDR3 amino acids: CASSDYGGQPQHF. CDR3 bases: TGTGCCAGCAGTGATTATGGTGGACAGCCCCAGCATTTT.